This TCR beta chain derives from a study of cytomegalovirus exposure and HLA in healthy donors. Study at large: Caucasian-associated ancestry cluster membership applied to 75% to 85% of approximately 400 genotyped donors. Study-wide findings and caveats: It emerged from a later analysis that several of the most significant clusters appeared to be linked to common viral pathogens. Analyzed later, most CMV-associated TCR beta chains appeared HLA-restricted.

In germline, CDR1 is SGHRS, CDR2 YFSETQ. The CDR3 runs 12 residues. The ends were cut back, 0 bases at V and 4 bases at J, with 5 bases in the middle. This clone was seen only a few times. Its target is not known. In the PCR, 60 Vbeta and 13 Jbeta primers were used. Some clones are missing from TCRdb's copy, which holds only in-frame ones; the method was immunoSEQ multiplex PCR. The sample records 85,000 to 95,000 clones, less than 65% being singletons. Source material: PBMCs. This sequence was found in a woman aged 25 to 45 in good health and CMV-seronegative. The genes are TRBV5-1 and TRBJ2-7; D is undetermined. The CDR3 loop is CASSLVEYEQYF. The CDR3 DNA reads TGCGCCAGCAGCTTGGTGGAGTACGAGCAGTACTTC.